These 4 T cell receptor beta chains came from one sample sequenced in a study of identical twins. TCRdb reprocessed the 5' RACE reads via MiXCR and lists one record per CDR3 protein. The table lists approximately 890,000 distinct CDR3 sequences, over 9% of them singletons, with under 2% in the top ten. The sample also formed part of further work on yellow fever vaccine responses in identical twins.

Sequencing used PBMCs. The receptor set was obtained from a woman in her late teens or twenties in good health.

There are a few counts of this clonotype. J is TRBJ1-1 and V is TRBV12-3 or TRBV12-4, with unresolved D. V lost 0 bases, J lost 1 base, and 15 bases lay in between. CDR3 size: 17 residues. As DNA, the CDR3 is TGTGCCAGCAGTTTAGCTAGCTTCCTGGGCGGGAACACTGAAGCTTTCTTT. Translating it yields CASSLASFLGGNTEAFF.

This clonotype turned up a few times. In nucleotides, the CDR3 is TGTGCCAGCAGCTTAGGTAGCCTTACCGAGCAGTTCTTC. Its translation is CASSLGSLTEQFF. This chain connects TRBV7-9 to TRBJ2-1, with no clear D. In germline, CDR1 is SEHNR, CDR2 FQNEAQ (reference sequence). The CDR3 covers 13 residues. V lost 1 base and J lost 10, with 11 bases in between.

J is TRBJ2-1 and V is TRBV4-2; 8 nucleotides match TRBD2. This CDR3 has 16 amino acids. The V gene's germline CDR1 is LGHNA and CDR2 YNFKEQ. The ends lost 10 bases at V and 4 bases at J; junction bases unmatched: 15. The DNA of the CDR3 is TGTGCCACCACCCCCACCCCGGCGGGGGGATACAATGAGCAGTTCTTC. Translated: CATTPTPAGGYNEQFF.

This clonotype has a count of ten or more. The chain couples TRBV12-3 or TRBV12-4 to TRBJ2-1; D not resolved. The CDR3 is made up of 12 amino acids. V lost 4 bases and J 6 bases, leaving 7 bases between the germline ends. The CDR3: CASSSGFNEQFF. For the CDR3, the DNA is TGTGCCAGCAGTTCAGGCTTCAATGAGCAGTTCTTC.